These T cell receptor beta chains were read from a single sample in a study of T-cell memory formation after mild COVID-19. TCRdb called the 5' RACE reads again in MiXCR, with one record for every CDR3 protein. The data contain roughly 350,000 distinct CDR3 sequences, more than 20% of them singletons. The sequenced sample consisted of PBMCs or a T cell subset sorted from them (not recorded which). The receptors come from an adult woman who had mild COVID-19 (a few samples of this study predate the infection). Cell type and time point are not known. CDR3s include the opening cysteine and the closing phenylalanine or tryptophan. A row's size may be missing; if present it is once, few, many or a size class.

cdr3_aa: CAWRLRGLAGYEQYF; j_call: TRBJ2-7; v_call: TRBV30; clone_size: -
cdr3_aa: CASSLGRDGETQYF; j_call: TRBJ2-5; v_call: TRBV5-1; clone_size: few
cdr3_aa: CSASPDRGSEETQYF; j_call: TRBJ2-5; v_call: TRBV20-1; clone_size: -
cdr3_aa: CATSRVLGNEQFF; j_call: TRBJ2-1; v_call: TRBV15; clone_size: few
cdr3_aa: CATSSPSGQANTGELFF; j_call: TRBJ2-2; v_call: TRBV15; clone_size: few
cdr3_aa: CASSPGGQGAWGYTF; j_call: TRBJ1-2; v_call: TRBV5-1; clone_size: -
cdr3_aa: CATSDWRREQEEETQYF; j_call: TRBJ2-5; v_call: TRBV24-1; clone_size: -
cdr3_aa: CSASGLAGGNEQFF; j_call: TRBJ2-1; v_call: TRBV20-1; clone_size: -
cdr3_aa: CASSYEETQYF; j_call: TRBJ2-5; v_call: TRBV12-3/TRBV12-4; clone_size: many
cdr3_aa: CSVPGDKGLYEQYF; j_call: TRBJ2-7; v_call: TRBV29-1; clone_size: few
cdr3_aa: CASSPQRGTLAKNIQYF; j_call: TRBJ2-4; v_call: TRBV18; clone_size: few
cdr3_aa: CASSLSWGSQETQYF; j_call: TRBJ2-5; v_call: TRBV7-6; clone_size: few
cdr3_aa: CASSAGLDKETQYF; j_call: TRBJ2-5; v_call: TRBV5-1; clone_size: few
cdr3_aa: CASSQSSMYEQFF; j_call: TRBJ2-1; v_call: TRBV16; clone_size: few
cdr3_aa: CASSLGPQEKLFF; j_call: TRBJ1-4; v_call: TRBV4-1; clone_size: -
cdr3_aa: CASSVELAQSSYNEQFF; j_call: TRBJ2-1; v_call: TRBV9; clone_size: few
cdr3_aa: CASSQDYGGYNYGYTF; j_call: TRBJ1-2; v_call: TRBV3-1; clone_size: -
cdr3_aa: CASSQEGGSSYNEQFF; j_call: TRBJ2-1; v_call: TRBV4-1; clone_size: few
cdr3_aa: CASSRKGSGANVLTF; j_call: TRBJ2-6; v_call: TRBV7-2; clone_size: few
cdr3_aa: CASSFDRAPREQYF; j_call: TRBJ2-7; v_call: TRBV6-5; clone_size: -
cdr3_aa: CASSPAGQMNTEAFF; j_call: TRBJ1-1; v_call: TRBV11-3; clone_size: -
cdr3_aa: CASSGTSGSLLTDTQYF; j_call: TRBJ2-3; v_call: TRBV27; clone_size: -
cdr3_aa: CASSYGQGPLGLYEQYF; j_call: TRBJ2-7; v_call: TRBV12-3/TRBV12-4; clone_size: few
cdr3_aa: CASSLAPGTSQFF; j_call: TRBJ2-1; v_call: TRBV12-3/TRBV12-4; clone_size: -
cdr3_aa: CASSTEGQGYEQYF; j_call: TRBJ2-7; v_call: TRBV7-9; clone_size: many
cdr3_aa: CASSPLGWMEEQFF; j_call: TRBJ2-1; v_call: TRBV11-1; clone_size: -
cdr3_aa: CASSLRGPGELFF; j_call: TRBJ2-2; v_call: TRBV27; clone_size: -
cdr3_aa: CASSDRPDTQYF; j_call: TRBJ2-3; v_call: TRBV7-6; clone_size: few
cdr3_aa: CASSHGTGDQPQHF; j_call: TRBJ1-5; v_call: TRBV4-1; clone_size: many
cdr3_aa: CASSNAGTGMYEQYF; j_call: TRBJ2-7; v_call: TRBV25-1; clone_size: many
cdr3_aa: CSARDGGLEAFF; j_call: TRBJ1-1; v_call: TRBV20-1; clone_size: -
cdr3_aa: CSVEDNPGLAETQYF; j_call: TRBJ2-5; v_call: TRBV29-1; clone_size: once
cdr3_aa: CAWSVISGSPTDTQYF; j_call: TRBJ2-3; v_call: TRBV30; clone_size: -
cdr3_aa: CASKQVLAGPLTEAFF; j_call: TRBJ1-1; v_call: TRBV5-1; clone_size: -
cdr3_aa: CASSPRSPMNTEAFF; j_call: TRBJ1-1; v_call: TRBV12-3/TRBV12-4; clone_size: -
cdr3_aa: CATGERNEQFF; j_call: TRBJ2-1; v_call: TRBV24-1; clone_size: few
cdr3_aa: CASSFGQVNTEAFF; j_call: TRBJ1-1; v_call: TRBV5-5; clone_size: -
cdr3_aa: CASSQGRVVADSPLHF; j_call: TRBJ1-6; v_call: TRBV4-2; clone_size: -
cdr3_aa: CASKQPGPDGAYEQYF; j_call: TRBJ2-7; v_call: TRBV2; clone_size: -
cdr3_aa: CASSQEMVAGGGSDTQYF; j_call: TRBJ2-3; v_call: TRBV4-2; clone_size: -